This T cell receptor beta chain was documented in a study of blood T cell repertoires in COVID-19. Study-wide context: The United States, Italy and Spain provided the acute and convalescent COVID-19 samples. T cells, B-cell-depleted T cells, or PBMCs provided the cDNA or gDNA that served as material.

In the source study's methods: Cell counts per sample came from amplifying reference gene primers. Sequencing used immunoSEQ multiplex PCR; TCRdb keeps in-frame clones, though not all of them. The V and J calls and clone size come from that table; D and trimming were worked out from the DNA. Among about 270,000 clones listed, around nine tenths were seen once. Of note for this clone: In the same sample, other DNA sequences code for this CDR3.

Sequencing was performed on peripheral blood. This receptor was taken from a middle-aged man with active or convalescent COVID-19.

The CDR3: CSARQGDGYTF. The CDR3 coding sequence is TGCAGTGCTCGCCAGGGGGACGGCTACACCTTC. The chain combines TRBV20-1 with TRBJ1-2; 7 bases agree with TRBD1. V was clipped by 5 bases and J by 8 bases; unmatched bases: 5. The CDR3 has 11 residues. Looked up from germline, CDR1 is DFQATT and CDR2 is SNEGSKA (reference sequence).